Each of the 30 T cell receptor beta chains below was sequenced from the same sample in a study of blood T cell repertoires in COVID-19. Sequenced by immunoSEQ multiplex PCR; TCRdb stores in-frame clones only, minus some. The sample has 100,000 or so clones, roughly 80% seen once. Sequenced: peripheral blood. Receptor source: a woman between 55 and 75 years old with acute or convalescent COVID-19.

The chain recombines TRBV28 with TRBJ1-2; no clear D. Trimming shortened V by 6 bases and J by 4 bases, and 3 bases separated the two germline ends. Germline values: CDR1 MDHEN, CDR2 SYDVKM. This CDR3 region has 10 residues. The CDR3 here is CASSLYGYTF. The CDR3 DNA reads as TGTGCCAGCAGCCTCTATGGCTACACCTTC.

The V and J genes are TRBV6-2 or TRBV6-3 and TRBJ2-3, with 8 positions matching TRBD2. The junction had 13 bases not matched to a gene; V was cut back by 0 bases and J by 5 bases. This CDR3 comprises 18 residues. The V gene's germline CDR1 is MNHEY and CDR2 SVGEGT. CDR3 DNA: TGTGCCAGCAGTTACTCGGGCGGGGGGCGCATCGGGGAAGATACGCAGTATTTT. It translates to CASSYSGGGRIGEDTQYF.

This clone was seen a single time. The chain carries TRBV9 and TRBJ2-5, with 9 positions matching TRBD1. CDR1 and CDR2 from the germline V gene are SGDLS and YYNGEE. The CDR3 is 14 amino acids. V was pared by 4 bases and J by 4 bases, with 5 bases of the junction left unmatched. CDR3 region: CASSPGTGRETQYF. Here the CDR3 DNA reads TGTGCCAGCAGCCCCGGGACAGGGCGAGAGACCCAGTACTTC.

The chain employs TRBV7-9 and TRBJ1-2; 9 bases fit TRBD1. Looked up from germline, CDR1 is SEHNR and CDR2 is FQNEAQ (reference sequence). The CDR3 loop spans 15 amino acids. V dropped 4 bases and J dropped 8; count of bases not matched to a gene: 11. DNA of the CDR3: TGTGCCAGCAGCTCCCGGGACAGGGTTAGATTCGGCTACACCTTC. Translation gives CASSSRDRVRFGYTF.

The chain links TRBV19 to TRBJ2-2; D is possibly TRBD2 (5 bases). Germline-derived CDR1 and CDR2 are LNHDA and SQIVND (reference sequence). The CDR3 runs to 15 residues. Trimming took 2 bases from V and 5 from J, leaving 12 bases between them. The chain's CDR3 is CASSILSGNTGELFF. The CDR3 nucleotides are TGTGCCAGTAGTATATTGAGCGGCAATACCGGGGAGCTGTTTTTT.

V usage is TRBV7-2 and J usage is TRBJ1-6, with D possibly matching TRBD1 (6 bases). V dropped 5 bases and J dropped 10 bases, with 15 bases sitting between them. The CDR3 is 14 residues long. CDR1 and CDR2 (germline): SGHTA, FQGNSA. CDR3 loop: CASSPGHSSSPLHF. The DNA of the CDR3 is TGTGCCAGCAGCCCGGGACATTCGTCCTCACCCCTCCACTTT.

The DNA of the CDR3 is TGTGCCAGCAGTGACGGGAGACTAGCGGGTGGAAATGAGCAGTTCTTC. Its protein is CASSDGRLAGGNEQFF. V gene TRBV6-4 combines with J gene TRBJ2-1, with TRBD2 matching over 10 bases. V lost 2 bases and J lost 7; bases outside the gene matches: 8. The germline CDR1 and CDR2 sequences are MRHNA and SNTAGT. The CDR3 extends over 16 amino acids.

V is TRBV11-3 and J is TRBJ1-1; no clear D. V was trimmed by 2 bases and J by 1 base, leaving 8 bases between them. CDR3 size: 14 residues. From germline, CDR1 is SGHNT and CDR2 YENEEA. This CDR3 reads CASSLSSGNTEAFF. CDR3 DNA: TGTGCCAGCAGCTTAAGCTCTGGGAACACTGAAGCTTTCTTT.

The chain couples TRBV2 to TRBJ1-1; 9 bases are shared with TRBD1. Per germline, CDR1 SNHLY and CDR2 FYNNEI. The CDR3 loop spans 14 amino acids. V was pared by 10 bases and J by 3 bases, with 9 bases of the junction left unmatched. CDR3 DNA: TGTGCCAACAACCGACAGGGGGAGGACACTGAAGCTTTCTTT. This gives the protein CANNRQGEDTEAFF.

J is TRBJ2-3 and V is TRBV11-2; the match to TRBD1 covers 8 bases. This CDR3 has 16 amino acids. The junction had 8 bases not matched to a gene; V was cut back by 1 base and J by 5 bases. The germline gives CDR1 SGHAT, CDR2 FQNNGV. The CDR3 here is CASSLVGQGAGDTQYF. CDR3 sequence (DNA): TGTGCCAGCAGCTTAGTGGGCCAGGGGGCAGGAGATACGCAGTATTTT.

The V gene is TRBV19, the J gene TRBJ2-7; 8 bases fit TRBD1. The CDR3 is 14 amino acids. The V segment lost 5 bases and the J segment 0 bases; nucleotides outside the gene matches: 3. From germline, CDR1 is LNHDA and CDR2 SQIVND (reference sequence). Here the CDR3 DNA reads TGTGCCAGTAGTCCGGGACAGGCCTCCTACGAGCAGTACTTC. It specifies CASSPGQASYEQYF. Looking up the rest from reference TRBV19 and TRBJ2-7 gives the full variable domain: DGGITQSPKYLFRKEGQNVTLSCEQNLNHDAMYWYRQDPGQGLRLIYYSQIVNDFQKGDIAEGYSVSREKKESFPLTVTSAQKNPTAFYLCASSPGQASYEQYFGPGTRLTVT.

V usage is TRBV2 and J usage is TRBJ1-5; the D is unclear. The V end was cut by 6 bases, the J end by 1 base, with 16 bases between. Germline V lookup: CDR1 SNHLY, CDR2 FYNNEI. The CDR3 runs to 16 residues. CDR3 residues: CASSLDRRGSNQPQHF. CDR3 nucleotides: TGTGCCAGCAGCCTTGACCGGCGGGGAAGCAATCAGCCCCAGCATTTT.

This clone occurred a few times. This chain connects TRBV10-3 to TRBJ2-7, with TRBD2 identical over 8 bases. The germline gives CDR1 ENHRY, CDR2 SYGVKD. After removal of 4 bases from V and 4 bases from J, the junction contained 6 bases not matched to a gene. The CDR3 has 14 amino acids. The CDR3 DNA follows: TGTGCCATCAGTGTTAGCGGGGCTGATTACGAGCAGTACTTC. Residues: CAISVSGADYEQYF.

CDR3 coding DNA: TGTGCCAGCAGTGATCCTGGACAGGTGGTGTATGGCTACACCTTC. Its translation is CASSDPGQVVYGYTF. The genes are TRBV2 and TRBJ1-2, with 7 bases fitting TRBD1. Losses at the gene ends were 3 bases for V and 5 bases for J; bases not matched to a gene: 9. There are 15 residues in the CDR3. Germline CDR1 reads SNHLY; CDR2 reads FYNNEI.

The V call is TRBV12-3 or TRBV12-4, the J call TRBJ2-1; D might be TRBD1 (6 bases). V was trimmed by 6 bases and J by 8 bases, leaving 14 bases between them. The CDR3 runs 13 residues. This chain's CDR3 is CASSRIQGYEQFF. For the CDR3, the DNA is TGTGCCAGCAGCCGGATACAGGGCTATGAGCAGTTCTTC.

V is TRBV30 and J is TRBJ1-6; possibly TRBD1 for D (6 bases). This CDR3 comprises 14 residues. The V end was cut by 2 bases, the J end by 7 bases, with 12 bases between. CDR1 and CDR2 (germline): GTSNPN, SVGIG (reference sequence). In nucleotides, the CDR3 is TGTGCCTGGAGTTACCAGGGGCCGAATTCACCCCTCCACTTT. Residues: CAWSYQGPNSPLHF.

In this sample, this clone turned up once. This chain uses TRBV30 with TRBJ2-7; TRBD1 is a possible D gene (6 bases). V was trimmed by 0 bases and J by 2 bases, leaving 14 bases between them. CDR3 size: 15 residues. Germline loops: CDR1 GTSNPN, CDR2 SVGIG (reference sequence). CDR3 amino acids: CAWSVVQGFPYEQYF. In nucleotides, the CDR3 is TGTGCCTGGAGTGTCGTACAGGGATTTCCCTACGAGCAGTACTTC.

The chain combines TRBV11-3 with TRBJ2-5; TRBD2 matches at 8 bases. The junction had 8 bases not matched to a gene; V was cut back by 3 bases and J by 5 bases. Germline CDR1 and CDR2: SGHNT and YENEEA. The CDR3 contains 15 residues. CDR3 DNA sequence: TGTGCCAGCAGCTTGGACGGGGGGGCCCGGGAGACCCAGTACTTC. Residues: CASSLDGGARETQYF.

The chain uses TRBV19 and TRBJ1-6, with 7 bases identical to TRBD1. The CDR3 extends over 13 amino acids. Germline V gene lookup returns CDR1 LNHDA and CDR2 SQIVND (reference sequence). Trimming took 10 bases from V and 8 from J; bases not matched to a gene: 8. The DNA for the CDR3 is TGTGCCACTAAGACAGGGTTGGATTCACCCCTCCACTTT. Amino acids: CATKTGLDSPLHF. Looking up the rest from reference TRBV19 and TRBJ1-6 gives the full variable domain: DGGITQSPKYLFRKEGQNVTLSCEQNLNHDAMYWYRQDPGQGLRLIYYSQIVNDFQKGDIAEGYSVSREKKESFPLTVTSAQKNPTAFYLCATKTGLDSPLHFGNGTRLTVT.

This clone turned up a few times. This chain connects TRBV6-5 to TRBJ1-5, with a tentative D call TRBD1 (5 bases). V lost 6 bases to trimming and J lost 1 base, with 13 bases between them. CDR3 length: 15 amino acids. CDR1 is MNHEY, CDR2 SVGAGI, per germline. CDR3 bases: TGTGCCAGCAGAAGGGGATCTTCCAGCAATCAGCCCCAGCATTTT. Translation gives CASRRGSSSNQPQHF.

CDR3 in amino acids: CASSPGRLVNTEAFF. CDR3 nucleotide sequence: TGTGCCAGCAGCCCTGGGCGTCTGGTGAACACTGAAGCTTTCTTT. The rearrangement joins TRBV6-6 to TRBJ1-1; D is unresolved. The V end was cut by 6 bases, the J end by 0 bases, with 14 bases between. Germline-derived CDR1 and CDR2 are MNHNY and SVGAGI (reference sequence). The CDR3 contains 15 residues.

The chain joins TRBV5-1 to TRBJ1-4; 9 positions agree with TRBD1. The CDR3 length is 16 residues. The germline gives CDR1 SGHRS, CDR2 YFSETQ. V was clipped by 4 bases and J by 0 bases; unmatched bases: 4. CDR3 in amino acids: CASSTGQGATNEKLFF. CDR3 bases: TGCGCCAGCAGCACGGGACAGGGCGCAACTAATGAAAAACTGTTTTTT.

The CDR3 loop reads CASSPRDRGGGYTF. Here the CDR3 DNA reads TGTGCCAGCAGCCCGCGGGACAGGGGAGGGGGCTACACCTTC. The rearrangement joins TRBV3-1 (or the pseudogene TRBV3-2) to TRBJ1-2, with TRBD1 matching 10 bases. CDR1 and CDR2 (germline): LGHDT, YNNKEL (reference sequence). The V gene end was trimmed by 4 bases and the J gene end by 8 bases; junction bases not matched to a gene: 7. This CDR3 comprises 14 residues.

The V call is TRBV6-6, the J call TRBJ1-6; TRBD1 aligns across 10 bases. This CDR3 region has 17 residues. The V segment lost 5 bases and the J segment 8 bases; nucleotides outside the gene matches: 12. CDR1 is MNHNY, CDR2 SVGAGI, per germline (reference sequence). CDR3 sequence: CASSPAGTGEGYSPLHF. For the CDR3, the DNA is TGTGCCAGCAGTCCCGCCGGGACAGGGGAAGGTTATTCACCCCTCCACTTT.

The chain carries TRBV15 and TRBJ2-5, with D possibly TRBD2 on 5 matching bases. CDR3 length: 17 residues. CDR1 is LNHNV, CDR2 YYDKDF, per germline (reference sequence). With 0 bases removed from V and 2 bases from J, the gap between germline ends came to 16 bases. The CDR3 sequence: CATSREPREAAQETQYF. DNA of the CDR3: TGTGCCACCAGCAGAGAACCCCGGGAAGCGGCACAAGAGACCCAGTACTTC.

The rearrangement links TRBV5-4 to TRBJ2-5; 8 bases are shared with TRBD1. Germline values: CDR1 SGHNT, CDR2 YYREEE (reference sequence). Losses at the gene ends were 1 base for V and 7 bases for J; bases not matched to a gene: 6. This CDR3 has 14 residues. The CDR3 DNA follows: TGTGCCAGCAGCTTGCCAGGGGGCGAGGTGACCCAGTACTTC. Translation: CASSLPGGEVTQYF. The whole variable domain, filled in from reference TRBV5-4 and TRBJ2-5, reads ETGVTQSPTHLIKTRGQQVTLRCSSQSGHNTVSWYQQALGQGPQFIFQYYREEENGRGNFPPRFSGLQFPNYSSELNVNALELDDSALYLCASSLPGGEVTQYFGPGTRLLVL.

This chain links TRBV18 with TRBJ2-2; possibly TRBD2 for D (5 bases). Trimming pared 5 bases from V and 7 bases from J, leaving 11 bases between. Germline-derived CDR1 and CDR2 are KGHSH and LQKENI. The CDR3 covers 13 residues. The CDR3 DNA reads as TGTGCCAGCTCATCCAAGGAGGTCGGGGAGCTGTTTTTT. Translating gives CASSSKEVGELFF.

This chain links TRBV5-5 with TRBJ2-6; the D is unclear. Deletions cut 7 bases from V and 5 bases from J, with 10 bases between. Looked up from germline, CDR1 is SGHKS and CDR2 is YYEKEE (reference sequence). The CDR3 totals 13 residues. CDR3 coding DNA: TGTGCCAGCGCCCCGGGTTGGGCCAACGTCCTGACTTTC. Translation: CASAPGWANVLTF.

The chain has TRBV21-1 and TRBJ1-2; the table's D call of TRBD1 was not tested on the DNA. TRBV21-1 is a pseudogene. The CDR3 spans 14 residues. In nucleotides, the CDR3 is TGTGCCAGCAGCAAATGTCCAGGGAAGGAGGGCTACACCTTC. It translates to CASSKCPGKEGYTF.

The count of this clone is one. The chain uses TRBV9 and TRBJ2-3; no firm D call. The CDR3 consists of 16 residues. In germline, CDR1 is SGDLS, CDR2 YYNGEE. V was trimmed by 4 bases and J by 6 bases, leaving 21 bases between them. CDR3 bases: TGTGCCAGCAGCACATCCTTAAGCCTCCTCGGGGATACGCAGTATTTT. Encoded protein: CASSTSLSLLGDTQYF.